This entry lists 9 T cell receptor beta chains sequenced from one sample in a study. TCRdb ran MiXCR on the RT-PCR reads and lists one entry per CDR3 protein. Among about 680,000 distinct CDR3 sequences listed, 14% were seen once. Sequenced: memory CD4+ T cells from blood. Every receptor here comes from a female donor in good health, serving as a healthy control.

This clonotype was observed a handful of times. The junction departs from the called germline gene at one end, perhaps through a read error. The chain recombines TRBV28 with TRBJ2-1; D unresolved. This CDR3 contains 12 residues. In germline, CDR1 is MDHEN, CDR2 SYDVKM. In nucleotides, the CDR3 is TGTGCCAGCCGTTTACAGTACAATGAGCAGTTCTTC. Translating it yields CASRLQYNEQFF.

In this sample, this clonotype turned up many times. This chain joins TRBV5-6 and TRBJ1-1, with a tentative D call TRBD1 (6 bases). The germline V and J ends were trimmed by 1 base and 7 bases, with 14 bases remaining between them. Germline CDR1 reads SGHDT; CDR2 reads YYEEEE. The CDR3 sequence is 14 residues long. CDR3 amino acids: CASSLQGTYGEAFF. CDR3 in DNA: TGTGCCAGCAGCTTGCAGGGGACTTACGGTGAAGCTTTCTTT.

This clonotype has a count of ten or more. In nucleotides, the CDR3 is TGTGCCAGCAGCTTAGCGGGCAGGGCCACAGATACGCAGTATTTT. As protein: CASSLAGRATDTQYF. The J gene is TRBJ2-3, the V gene TRBV7-9, with TRBD1 as a possible D gene (5 bases). The CDR3 extends over 15 amino acids. CDR1 is SEHNR, CDR2 FQNEAQ, per germline (reference sequence). The germline V and J ends were trimmed by 0 bases and 2 bases, with 9 bases remaining between them.

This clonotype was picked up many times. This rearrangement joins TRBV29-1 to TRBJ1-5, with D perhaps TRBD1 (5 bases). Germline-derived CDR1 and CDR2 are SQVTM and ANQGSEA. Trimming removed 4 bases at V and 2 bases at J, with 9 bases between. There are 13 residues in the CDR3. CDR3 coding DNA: TGCAGCGTTGCCGGGGGGGGCAATCAGCCCCAGCATTTT. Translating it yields CSVAGGGNQPQHF.

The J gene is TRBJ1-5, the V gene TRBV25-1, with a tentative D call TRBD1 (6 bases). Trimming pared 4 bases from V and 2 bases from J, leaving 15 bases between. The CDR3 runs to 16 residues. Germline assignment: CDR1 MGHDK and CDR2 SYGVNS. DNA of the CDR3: TGTGCCAGCAGTGCGCAGGGGTGGGAGGGCAATCAGCCCCAGCATTTT. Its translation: CASSAQGWEGNQPQHF.

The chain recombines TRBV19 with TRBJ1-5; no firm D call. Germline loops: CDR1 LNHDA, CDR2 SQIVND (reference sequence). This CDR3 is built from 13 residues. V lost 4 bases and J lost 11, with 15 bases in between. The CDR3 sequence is CASSTSPPIAQHF. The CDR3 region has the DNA TGTGCCAGTAGTACGTCTCCCCCTATAGCCCAGCATTTT.

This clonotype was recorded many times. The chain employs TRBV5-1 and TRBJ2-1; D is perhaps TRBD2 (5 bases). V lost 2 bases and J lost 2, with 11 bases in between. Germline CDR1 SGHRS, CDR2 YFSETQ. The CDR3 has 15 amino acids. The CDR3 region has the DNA TGCGCCAGCAGCTTAGATGGGAGTGCCTACAATGAGCAGTTCTTC. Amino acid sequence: CASSLDGSAYNEQFF.

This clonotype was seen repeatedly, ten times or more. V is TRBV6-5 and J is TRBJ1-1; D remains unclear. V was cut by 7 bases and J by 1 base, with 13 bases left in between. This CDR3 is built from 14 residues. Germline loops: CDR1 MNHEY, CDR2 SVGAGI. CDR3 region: CASTSGRANTEAFF. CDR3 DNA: TGTGCCAGCACTTCAGGACGGGCGAACACTGAAGCTTTCTTT.

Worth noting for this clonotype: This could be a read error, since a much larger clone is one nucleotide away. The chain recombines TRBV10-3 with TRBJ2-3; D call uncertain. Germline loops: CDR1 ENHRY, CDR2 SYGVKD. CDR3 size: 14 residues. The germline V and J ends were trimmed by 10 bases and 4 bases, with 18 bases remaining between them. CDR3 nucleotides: TGTGCCACCTCCAGGACCCTAGTATCAGATACGCAGTATTTT. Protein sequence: CATSRTLVSDTQYF.